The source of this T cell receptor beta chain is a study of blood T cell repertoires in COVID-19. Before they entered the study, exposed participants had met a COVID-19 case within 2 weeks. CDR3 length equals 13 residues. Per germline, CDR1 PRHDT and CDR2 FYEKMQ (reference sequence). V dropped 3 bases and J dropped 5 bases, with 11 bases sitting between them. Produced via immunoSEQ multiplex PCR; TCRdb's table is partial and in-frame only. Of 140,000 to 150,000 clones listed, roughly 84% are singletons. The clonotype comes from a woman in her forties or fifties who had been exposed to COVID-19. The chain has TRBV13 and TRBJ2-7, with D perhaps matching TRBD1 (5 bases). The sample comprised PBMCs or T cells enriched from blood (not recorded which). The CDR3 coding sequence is TGTGCCAGCAGCTTGGGGCTTGGCGACGAGCAGTACTTC. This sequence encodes CASSLGLGDEQYF.